The clone carrying this T cell receptor beta chain was seen many times. Unsorted libraries were derived from 2 million PBMCs stored at -80 C. The data originate from a study of neurological immune-mediated disorders. The CDR3 length is 12 residues. Germline CDR1 is SGHTA and CDR2 is FQGNSA. The V end lost 8 bases, the J end lost 9 bases, and 14 bases lay between the germline ends. TCRdb reprocessed the 5' RACE reads via MiXCR and lists one record per CDR3 protein. The repertoire includes tens of thousands of distinct CDR3 sequences, approximately 14% of them detected once, and 6% to 7% sits in the top ten.

This clonotype originated in a woman aged 45-65 years in good health. Sequencing was done on a sample of PBMCs. V and J are TRBV7-2 and TRBJ2-1; D remains ambiguous. The CDR3 DNA reads as TGTGCCAGCTCCCATGGGGTCAGTGAGCAGTTCTTC. Translated: CASSHGVSEQFF. Full variable domain (outside the CDR3, taken from reference TRBV7-2 and TRBJ2-1): GAGVSQSPSNKVTEKGKDVELRCDPISGHTALYWYRQSLGQGLEFLIYFQGNSAPDKSGLPSDRFSAERTGGSVSTLTIQRTQQEDSAVYLCASSHGVSEQFFGPGTRLTVL.